The 32 T cell receptor beta chains presented below share a single source sample, sequenced in a study of cytomegalovirus exposure and HLA in healthy donors. PCR primers comprised 60 Vbeta and 13 Jbeta primers. TCRdb's table, derived via immunoSEQ multiplex PCR, lists solely in-frame clones and lacks some. The data show about 100,000 clones, with about 77% seen just once and about 4.4% held by the top ten. The specimen sequenced was PBMCs. The receptor set was obtained from a woman between 18 and 29 years old in good health and CMV-seropositive.

This sequence joins TRBV2 and TRBJ1-1; TRBD1 matches 9 bases. From germline, CDR1 is SNHLY and CDR2 FYNNEI. The V and J ends lost 7 bases and 4 bases, in that order; junction bases with no gene match: 10. The CDR3 loop spans 15 amino acids. CDR3 residues: CASIPRTGEGTEAFF. The CDR3 DNA sequence: TGTGCCAGCATCCCAAGGACAGGGGAGGGCACTGAAGCTTTCTTT.

The chain links TRBV5-1 to TRBJ2-5; the match to TRBD2 covers 12 bases. CDR3 size: 18 residues. The ends lost 4 bases at V and 4 bases at J; junction bases unmatched: 14. Germline values: CDR1 SGHRS, CDR2 YFSETQ. CDR3 amino acids: CASSPPGTSGPARETQYF. The CDR3 DNA reads as TGCGCCAGCAGCCCTCCCGGGACTAGCGGGCCCGCGCGAGAGACCCAGTACTTC.

The rearrangement links TRBV6-5 to TRBJ1-5, with 7 bases that match TRBD1. The CDR3 is 16 residues long. After removal of 4 bases from V and 0 bases from J, the junction contained 6 bases not matched to a gene. The germline CDR1 and CDR2 sequences are MNHEY and SVGAGI. CDR3 in DNA: TGTGCCAGCAGTTCGGGACAGAGTGTTAGCAATCAGCCCCAGCATTTT. This encodes CASSSGQSVSNQPQHF.

This chain connects TRBV10-3 to TRBJ2-7; D may be TRBD1 (5 bases). CDR3 length: 15 amino acids. Per the germline V gene, CDR1 is ENHRY and CDR2 is SYGVKD. The V and J ends lost 0 bases and 2 bases respectively, with 11 bases between them. Written as DNA, the CDR3 is TGTGCCATCAGTGAGTCGGGCCAGGGCCCCTACGAGCAGTACTTC. As protein: CAISESGQGPYEQYF.

V usage is TRBV6-1 and J usage is TRBJ2-2, with D tentatively TRBD2 (7 bases). Germline V gene data show CDR1 as MNHNS and CDR2 as SASEGT. The CDR3 length is 15 residues. The V end lost 7 bases, the J end lost 2 bases, and 14 bases lay between the germline ends. DNA of the CDR3: TGTGCCAGCATAGGGGGGGGCCTCAACACCGGGGAGCTGTTTTTT. Amino acids: CASIGGGLNTGELFF.

Details on this clone: One junction end does not reproduce the germline sequence, and a read error may be involved. The sample carries other DNA sequences with the same CDR3. The V and J genes are TRBV6-1 and TRBJ1-5; 8 positions agree with TRBD1. Germline CDR1 is MNHNS and CDR2 is SASEGT. The CDR3 consists of 16 residues. CDR3 amino acids: CASSDYGQGTNQPQHF. CDR3 sequence (DNA): TGTGCCAGCAGTGATTACGGACAGGGAACGAATCAGCCCCAGCACTTT.

Here the CDR3 DNA reads TGTGCCAGCAGTTCCTTTGACAGGGTGGGCGGTACGCAGTATTTT. Translated, it gives CASSSFDRVGGTQYF. J is TRBJ2-3 and V is TRBV28, with 7 bases matching TRBD1. V lost 4 bases to trimming and J lost 8 bases; unmatched junction nucleotides: 12. Germline CDR1 MDHEN, CDR2 SYDVKM. CDR3 length equals 15 residues.

This chain joins TRBV5-4 and TRBJ2-1; TRBD2 matches 11 bases. Germline CDR1 reads SGHNT; CDR2 reads YYREEE (reference sequence). The CDR3 totals 18 residues. The V gene end was trimmed by 0 bases and the J gene end by 6 bases; junction bases not matched to a gene: 11. The CDR3 DNA sequence: TGTGCCAGCAGCTTGGTTCGTCTAGCGGGAGGAGGAGTCAATGAGCAGTTCTTC. Its translation is CASSLVRLAGGGVNEQFF.

The V gene is TRBV28, the J gene TRBJ2-4, with D possibly being TRBD2 (7 bases). The CDR3 is 13 amino acids. Germline lookup yields CDR1 MDHEN and CDR2 SYDVKM. V shed 7 bases and J shed 11 bases, with 18 bases lying between them. The CDR3 coding sequence is TGTGCCAGCACCGTTCCCGGGGGGCAGGTTCAGTACTTC. As protein: CASTVPGGQVQYF.

This chain links TRBV5-1 with TRBJ2-3; possibly TRBD1 for D (5 bases). V was pared by 0 bases and J by 5 bases, with 13 bases between. The CDR3 length is 15 residues. Germline V gene sequence: CDR1 SGHRS, CDR2 YFSETQ. The CDR3 loop reads CASSLGTPLVDTQYF. In DNA, the CDR3 is TGCGCCAGCAGCTTGGGGACACCGCTAGTAGATACGCAGTATTTT.

The rearrangement links TRBV14 to TRBJ2-3; possible D gene TRBD1, 5 bases. V gave up 0 bases and J gave up 1 base, with 14 bases separating them. The CDR3 is 17 amino acids. CDR1 is SGHDN, CDR2 FVKESK, per germline. The DNA of the CDR3 is TGTGCCAGCAGCCAAGATTGGTGGCAGGGTGGCACAGATACGCAGTATTTT. Translated, it gives CASSQDWWQGGTDTQYF.

This chain links TRBV19 with TRBJ1-1; 9 bases line up with TRBD1. V gave up 8 bases and J gave up 3 bases; unmatched junction bases: 7. The CDR3 loop spans 14 amino acids. Germline V gene data show CDR1 as LNHDA and CDR2 as SQIVND (reference sequence). The CDR3 DNA reads TGTGCCAGTCGGGACAGGGTCACGTACACTGAAGCTTTCTTT. It yields the protein CASRDRVTYTEAFF.

The V and J genes are TRBV30 and TRBJ2-6; 7 bases are shared with TRBD1. The CDR3 length is 14 residues. V shed 7 bases, J shed 2 bases, and the junction held 5 bases outside the gene matches. Germline CDR1 GTSNPN, CDR2 SVGIG (reference sequence). Here the CDR3 reads CAFLDRAGANVLTF. DNA of the CDR3: TGTGCCTTCCTAGACAGGGCTGGGGCCAACGTCCTGACTTTC.

The chain combines TRBV4-3 with TRBJ1-2, with TRBD1 identical over 7 bases. The CDR3 consists of 14 residues. Trimming took 3 bases from V and 7 from J; bases not matched to a gene: 8. Germline CDR1 is LGHNA and CDR2 is YSLEER. DNA for the CDR3: TGCGCCAGCAGCCAGGGTCAGGGGGTGCTTGGCTACACCTTC. This codes for CASSQGQGVLGYTF.

This rearrangement joins TRBV7-9 to TRBJ1-1, with D perhaps matching TRBD1 (5 bases). V was trimmed by 5 bases and J by 2 bases, leaving 18 bases between them. Germline loops: CDR1 SEHNR, CDR2 FQNEAQ (reference sequence). The CDR3 totals 16 residues. CDR3 sequence reads: CASSDVGLTANTEAFF. As DNA, the CDR3 is TGTGCCAGCAGCGACGTGGGACTCACCGCCAACACTGAAGCTTTCTTT.

The rearrangement links TRBV18 to TRBJ1-1; D is unresolved. CDR1 is KGHSH, CDR2 LQKENI, per germline. V lost 1 base and J 1 base, leaving 10 bases between the germline ends. There are 15 residues in the CDR3. CDR3 sequence: CASSPQSLENTEAFF. The CDR3 bases are TGTGCCAGCTCACCACAGAGTCTCGAGAACACTGAAGCTTTCTTT.

The rearrangement uses TRBV19 and TRBJ1-1, with 7 bases lining up with TRBD1. With V trimmed by 5 bases and J by 5 bases, 11 bases remained unmatched. CDR1 and CDR2 from the germline V gene are LNHDA and SQIVND (reference sequence). This CDR3 spans 15 amino acids. For the CDR3, the DNA is TGTGCCAGTAGTGTTACAGGGGCTGAGTTGACTGAAGCTTTCTTT. Translation gives CASSVTGAELTEAFF. The variable domain in full, with the rest retrieved from reference TRBV19 and TRBJ1-1, is DGGITQSPKYLFRKEGQNVTLSCEQNLNHDAMYWYRQDPGQGLRLIYYSQIVNDFQKGDIAEGYSVSREKKESFPLTVTSAQKNPTAFYLCASSVTGAELTEAFFGQGTRLTVV.

The table lists this clone with a count of one. V and J are TRBV10-3 and TRBJ2-2; 7 bases align to TRBD2. V lost 0 bases and J lost 7; bases outside the gene matches: 11. From germline, CDR1 is ENHRY and CDR2 SYGVKD. This CDR3 spans 17 amino acids. The CDR3 region is CAISESEGSAGDGELFF. CDR3 DNA sequence: TGTGCCATCAGTGAGTCGGAGGGAAGCGCGGGGGACGGGGAGCTGTTTTTT.

The V gene is TRBV4-2, the J gene TRBJ2-5; D perhaps matches TRBD2 (5 bases). The germline gives CDR1 LGHNA, CDR2 YNFKEQ. V gave up 4 bases and J gave up 7 bases, with 16 bases separating them. CDR3 size: 14 residues. This CDR3 reads CASSPRAPSGTQYF. The CDR3 DNA reads TGTGCCAGCAGCCCTCGGGCTCCGAGCGGGACCCAGTACTTC.

The chain joins TRBV2 to TRBJ2-7; 11 bases are shared with TRBD2. Losses at the gene ends were 4 bases for V and 5 bases for J; bases not matched to a gene: 7. This CDR3 region has 15 residues. Germline assignment: CDR1 SNHLY and CDR2 FYNNEI. CDR3 sequence: CASSGALLAGDEQYF. The CDR3 DNA reads TGTGCCAGCAGTGGGGCCCTACTAGCGGGAGACGAGCAGTACTTC.

J is TRBJ1-1 and V is TRBV5-1; 9 bases map to TRBD1. With V trimmed by 4 bases and J by 7 bases, 14 bases remained unmatched. The CDR3 extends over 16 amino acids. Germline CDR1 and CDR2: SGHRS and YFSETQ. The CDR3, as DNA: TGCGCCAGCAGCCCCAGACGACAGGGGGAAGTTGATGAAGCTTTCTTT. This encodes CASSPRRQGEVDEAFF.

V usage is TRBV4-3 and J usage is TRBJ2-7; D may be TRBD1 (6 bases). Germline lookup yields CDR1 LGHNA and CDR2 YSLEER. Trimming cost V 0 bases and J 5 bases, with 17 bases left between them. The CDR3 totals 16 residues. The CDR3 is CASSQEFTGKGHEQYF. CDR3 in DNA: TGCGCCAGCAGCCAAGAATTCACAGGGAAGGGGCACGAGCAGTACTTC.

The V call is TRBV9, the J call TRBJ2-5; TRBD2 matches 7 bases. CDR3 size: 14 residues. V shed 0 bases, J shed 1 base, and the junction held 0 bases outside the gene matches. From germline, CDR1 is SGDLS and CDR2 YYNGEE. In DNA form, the CDR3 reads TGTGCCAGCAGCGTAGGGACTAGCCAAGAGACCCAGTACTTC. Translated, it gives CASSVGTSQETQYF. The full variable domain, completed using reference TRBV9 and TRBJ2-5, is DSGVTQTPKHLITATGQRVTLRCSPRSGDLSVYWYQQSLDQGLQFLIQYYNGEERAKGNILERFSAQQFPDLHSELNLSSLELGDSALYFCASSVGTSQETQYFGPGTRLLVL.

CDR3 DNA sequence: TGTGCCAGTAGTAGGGGACTAGCGGGAGGGCCGGTGTACCAAGAGACCCAGTACTTC. Amino acid sequence: CASSRGLAGGPVYQETQYF. The gene calls are TRBV19 and TRBJ2-5; 16 bases align to TRBD2. Germline V gives CDR1 LNHDA, CDR2 SQIVND (reference sequence). This CDR3 is 19 amino acids long. Unmatched junction bases numbered 8, after V lost 4 bases and J lost 0 bases. Filled out from reference TRBV19 and TRBJ2-5, the complete variable domain reads DGGITQSPKYLFRKEGQNVTLSCEQNLNHDAMYWYRQDPGQGLRLIYYSQIVNDFQKGDIAEGYSVSREKKESFPLTVTSAQKNPTAFYLCASSRGLAGGPVYQETQYFGPGTRLLVL.

The CDR3 DNA is TGTGCCAGCAGTTGGACAGGACCCTCCTACAATGAGCAGTTCTTC. Translating it yields CASSWTGPSYNEQFF. V gene TRBV7-2 combines with J gene TRBJ2-1, with 7 bases matching TRBD1. This CDR3 has 15 amino acids. With V trimmed by 6 bases and J by 0 bases, 5 bases remained unmatched. Germline CDR1 and CDR2: SGHTA and FQGNSA.

The V call is TRBV27, the J call TRBJ2-3, with D unclear. CDR3 length: 16 amino acids. The V gene's germline CDR1 is MNHEY and CDR2 SMNVEV (reference sequence). V was cut by 1 base and J by 0 bases, with 11 bases left in between. CDR3 sequence reads: CASSLLEVTSTDTQYF. The DNA for the CDR3 is TGTGCCAGCAGTTTATTAGAGGTGACTAGCACAGATACGCAGTATTTT.

The rearrangement links TRBV7-3 to TRBJ1-1, with TRBD1 identical over 10 bases. Germline lookup yields CDR1 SGHTA and CDR2 FQGTGA. The CDR3 totals 14 residues. V lost 5 bases, J lost 4 bases, and 4 bases stayed unmatched. The chain's CDR3 is CASSRQGASTEAFF. DNA for the CDR3: TGTGCCAGCAGCAGACAGGGGGCGAGCACTGAAGCTTTCTTT. Drawing the rest from reference TRBV7-3 and TRBJ1-1, the complete variable domain is GAGVSQTPSNKVTEKGKYVELRCDPISGHTALYWYRQSLGQGPEFLIYFQGTGAADDSGLPNDRFFAVRPEGSVSTLKIQRTERGDSAVYLCASSRQGASTEAFFGQGTRLTVV.

The CDR3 here is CAGGRGGELIQYF. CDR3 coding DNA: TGTGCCGGGGGTAGGGGAGGGGAGCTCATTCAGTACTTC. The genes are TRBV5-4 and TRBJ2-4, with TRBD2 identical over 7 bases. The CDR3 length is 13 residues. V lost 10 bases, J lost 9 bases, and 13 bases stayed unmatched. Per germline, CDR1 SGHNT and CDR2 YYREEE (reference sequence).

V is TRBV28 and J is TRBJ2-3; D perhaps matches TRBD1 (6 bases). The CDR3 is 16 amino acids. Trimming cost V 3 bases and J 7 bases, with 20 bases left between them. The germline CDR1 and CDR2 sequences are MDHEN and SYDVKM. CDR3 in DNA: TGTGCCAGCAGTTTCAGGGGACCCGGTGGGGGCCATACGCAGTATTTT. Translated: CASSFRGPGGGHTQYF.

In this sample, this clone turned up a few times. The J gene is TRBJ1-5, the V gene TRBV7-2, with TRBD1 identical over 7 bases. CDR3 length equals 15 residues. V lost 5 bases to trimming and J lost 4 bases; unmatched junction nucleotides: 8. The germline V gene has CDR1 SGHTA and CDR2 FQGNSA. In nucleotides, the CDR3 is TGTGCCAGCAGCCAGTTTGACAGGGATAATCAGCCCCAGCATTTT. Its translation is CASSQFDRDNQPQHF.

The J gene is TRBJ1-1, the V gene TRBV11-2, with TRBD1 matching 7 bases. The CDR3 has 14 residues. The V gene end was trimmed by 3 bases and the J gene end by 4 bases; junction bases not matched to a gene: 5. Germline CDR1 reads SGHAT; CDR2 reads FQNNGV. The CDR3 DNA follows: TGTGCCAGCAGCTTGGACAGGTTGGGCACTGAAGCTTTCTTT. Protein: CASSLDRLGTEAFF. Using reference TRBV11-2 and TRBJ1-1 for the parts outside the CDR3, the full variable domain is EAGVAQSPRYKIIEKRQSVAFWCNPISGHATLYWYQQILGQGPKLLIQFQNNGVVDDSQLPKDRFSAERLKGVDSTLKIQPAKLEDSAVYLCASSLDRLGTEAFFGQGTRLTVV.

The V gene is TRBV19, the J gene TRBJ2-3; perhaps TRBD1 as D (5 bases). V was cut by 5 bases and J by 2 bases, with 8 bases left in between. The CDR3 totals 13 residues. Germline values: CDR1 LNHDA, CDR2 SQIVND (reference sequence). The CDR3 nucleotides are TGTGCCAGTAGTGGGGCCCCCACAGATACGCAGTATTTT. This gives the protein CASSGAPTDTQYF. Filled out from reference TRBV19 and TRBJ2-3, the complete variable domain reads DGGITQSPKYLFRKEGQNVTLSCEQNLNHDAMYWYRQDPGQGLRLIYYSQIVNDFQKGDIAEGYSVSREKKESFPLTVTSAQKNPTAFYLCASSGAPTDTQYFGPGTRLTVL.